This is a list of T cell receptor beta chains from one sample in a study of blood T cell repertoires in COVID-19. The protocol was immunoSEQ multiplex PCR, while the TCRdb copy is restricted to in-frame clones and leaves out a portion. This sample has 85,000 to 120,000 clones, with 75% to 90% found just once. Source material: peripheral blood. The receptors shown here come from a woman between 50 and 59 years old with COVID-19, enrolled during active disease. Both conserved end residues are trimmed from each CDR3. D genes are given only for firm matches.

>TRBV6-1|TRBD2
ASSEKRGGPKTQY
>TRBV5-1|TRBD1
ASSPTGTGVIEF
>TRBV19|NA
ASSTTGPPNYGYT
>TRBV2|NA
ASRRGHTDTQY
>TRBV30|TRBD1
ASEQGNQETQY
>TRBV7-2|TRBD1
ASKSQGALIDGYT
>TRBV11-2|NA
ASSLDRAKNIQY
>TRBV30|NA
AWSSVEAF
>TRBV30|NA
AWNFPGAKNIQY
>TRBV7-3|NA
ASSEMGPGTGELF
>TRBV4-3|NA
ASSQDLSGPGYEQY
>TRBV11-3|TRBD1
ASSPQGGEGSPLH
>TRBV28|NA
ASSLGPSYSPLH
>TRBV4-3|TRBD1
ASSPPDRGLYNEQF
>TRBV19|NA
ASSMRKVADTQY
>TRBV7-2|TRBD2
ASSLEGGGRSDTQY
>TRBV18|NA
ASSPGTGEELF
>TRBV18|TRBD2
ASSPPRGTSGAYNEQF
>TRBV5-1|TRBD1
ASRSVGQGTDTQY
>TRBV7-7|NA
ASSPRGSDTQY
>TRBV7-3|NA
ASSSQNTDTQY
>TRBV7-2|NA
ASSPGTSTDTQY
>TRBV19|NA
ASSIEYSRTYEQY
>TRBV5-5|NA
ASSVQGNTIY
>TRBV6-5|TRBD1
ASNEGQGGEQF
>TRBV14|NA
ASSPGTPGGGYT
>TRBV19|NA
ASNLYFSSDSTGELF
>TRBV6-6|TRBD1
ASSYADRDYEQY
>TRBV5-6|NA
ASSVGLPSYNEQF
>TRBV7-9|TRBD1
ASSLETGGKLF
>TRBV4-1|TRBD2
ASSRKAGGEDTQY
>TRBV5-4|TRBD1
ASSLQGDGYT
>TRBV19|NA
ASSTPEGYSNQPQH
>TRBV27|NA
ASSPEETQY
>TRBV6-5|NA
ASSYGRGGLQETQY
>TRBV30|TRBD2
ALGSGLAGASTDTQY
>TRBV24-1|NA
ATSPRDNSYEQY
>TRBV6-8|TRBD1
ASPKVGTGDQPQH
>TRBV19|TRBD1
ASSPTGGSSNQPQH
>TRBV7-2|TRBD1
ASSFTGGTDTQY
>TRBV2|TRBD1
ASSPSRDSGYT
>TRBV3-1/TRBV3-2|NA
ASSQESYGYT
>TRBV15|TRBD1
ATSGRQGALDEQY
>TRBV9|TRBD2
ASSDRTSGGPQETQY
>TRBV7-9|TRBD1
ASSSSQGAVKTQY
>TRBV18|TRBD1
ASSSGQGAYEQY
>TRBV7-2|NA
ASSLQATSGNTIY
>TRBV6-1|TRBD1
ASSESGRGRDSPLH
>TRBV10-1|TRBD1
ASSDPGTGTYNEQF
>TRBV27|NA
ASSRDQGSYEQY
>TRBV24-1|NA
ATSLSGGSSYNEQF
>TRBV6-2/TRBV6-3|NA
ASSYSGPDTQY
>TRBV27|TRBD1
ASSHTGAGTGELF
>TRBV3-1/TRBV3-2|TRBD2
ASSPTSGGQETQY